This TCR beta chain was sequenced for a study of blood T cell repertoires in COVID-19. Study information: Sources were T cells, B-cell-depleted T cells, or PBMCs; the material itself was cDNA or gDNA.

Only in-frame clones appear in the TCRdb table, and some are missing; sequencing was by immunoSEQ multiplex PCR. The repertoire holds 50,000 to 70,000 clones, with 65% to 85% as singletons. The germline V gene encodes CDR1 SGDLS and CDR2 YYNGEE. The CDR3 totals 13 residues. J was trimmed by 7 bases and V by 3 bases; bases with no gene match: 6. The sequencing input was PBMCs or T cells enriched from blood (not recorded which). The chain links TRBV9 to TRBJ2-5, with 7 bases matching TRBD2. The sequence came from an older woman who had been exposed to COVID-19. CDR3 coding DNA: TGTGCCAGCAGCGCCCGGGGGGAAGGGACCCAGTACTTC. Residues: CASSARGEGTQYF.